This T cell receptor beta chain originates from a study of circulating CD8 cells and anti-PD-1 response in melanoma. Live CD3+CD8+TCRalphabeta+ cells were sorted into four subsets by PD-1 and/or TIGIT. In this sample, this clonotype is medium-sized. Each library started from approximately 15 ng of total RNA using the QIAseq Immune Repertoire TCR panel. MiXCR, run by TCRdb on the reads, gives a single entry per CDR3 protein. The sample records under 900 distinct CDR3 sequences, around 8.1% being singletons. This CDR3 is built from 17 residues. The germline V gene encodes CDR1 MDHEN and CDR2 SYDVKM. The junction had 7 bases not matched to a gene; V was cut back by 2 bases and J by 3 bases.

Source: CD8+ T cells from PBMCs, taken at baseline or after one month of anti-PD-1 therapy (not recorded which). J is TRBJ2-1 and V is TRBV28; 10 bases are shared with TRBD2. This clonotype was obtained from a human donor with melanoma. The CDR3 sequence is CASSLPSGRGHYNEQFF. The CDR3 nucleotides read TGTGCCAGCAGTTTACCTAGCGGGAGAGGGCACTACAATGAGCAGTTCTTC.